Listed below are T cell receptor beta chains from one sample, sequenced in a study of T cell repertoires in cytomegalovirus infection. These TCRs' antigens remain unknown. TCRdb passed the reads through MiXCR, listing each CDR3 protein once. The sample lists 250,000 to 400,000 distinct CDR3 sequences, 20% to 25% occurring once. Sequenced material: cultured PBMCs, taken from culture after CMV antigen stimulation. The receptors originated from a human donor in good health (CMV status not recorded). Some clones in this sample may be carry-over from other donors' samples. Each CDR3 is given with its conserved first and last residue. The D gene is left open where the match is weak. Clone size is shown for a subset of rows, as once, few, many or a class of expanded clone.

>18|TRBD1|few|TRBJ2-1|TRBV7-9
TGTGCCAGCAGCCCTGTGATGACCGGGACAGGGTTTCACAATGAGCAGTTCTTC
CASSPVMTGTGFHNEQFF
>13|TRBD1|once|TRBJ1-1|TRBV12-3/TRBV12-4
TGTGCCAGCAGTGCCCAGGGGGTAGGGGAAGCTTTCTTT
CASSAQGVGEAFF
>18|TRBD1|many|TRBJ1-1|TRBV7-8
TGTGCCAGCAGCTTTATCCCCGCAGGGGGTTTAGGTTTCACTGAAGCTTTCTTT
CASSFIPAGGLGFTEAFF
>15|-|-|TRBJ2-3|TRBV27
TGTGCCAGCAGTTTAGTTGACAGTTTCACAGATACGCAGTATTTT
CASSLVDSFTDTQYF
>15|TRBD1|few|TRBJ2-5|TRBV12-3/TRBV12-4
TGTGCCAGCAGACCTTGGGGGACAGGCGAAGAGACCCAGTACTTC
CASRPWGTGEETQYF
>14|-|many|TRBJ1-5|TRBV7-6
TGTGCCAGCAGCTTAGCGCTGGGGAATCAGCCCCAGCATTTT
CASSLALGNQPQHF
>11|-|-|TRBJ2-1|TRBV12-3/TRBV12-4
TGTGCCAGCAGTTTATCGGTTGAGCAGTTCTTC
CASSLSVEQFF
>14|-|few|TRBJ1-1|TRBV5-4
TGTGCCAGCAGCTTGGCTGCACCGAGCACTGAAGCTTTCTTT
CASSLAAPSTEAFF
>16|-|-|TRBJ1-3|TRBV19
TGTGCCAGTAGCCGTCCGGGACAAACCTCTGGAAACACCATATATTTT
CASSRPGQTSGNTIYF
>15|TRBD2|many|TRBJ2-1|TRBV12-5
TGTGCTAGTGGTTTGGAAGGACTAGCGGGAGATGAGCAGTTCTTC
CASGLEGLAGDEQFF
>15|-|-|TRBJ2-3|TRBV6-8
TGTGCCAGCAGATCTACGGGGGCTAGCACAGATACGCAGTATTTT
CASRSTGASTDTQYF
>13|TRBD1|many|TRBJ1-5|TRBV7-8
TGTGCCAGCGAGGACAGGGGTACTCAGCCCCAGCATTTT
CASEDRGTQPQHF
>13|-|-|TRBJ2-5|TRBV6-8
TGTGCCAGCAGTGGAGGGTATCAAGAGACCCAGTACTTC
CASSGGYQETQYF
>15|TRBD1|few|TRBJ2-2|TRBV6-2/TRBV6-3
TGTGCCAGCCTACCGGGACAGGCGAACACCGGGGAGCTGTTTTTT
CASLPGQANTGELFF
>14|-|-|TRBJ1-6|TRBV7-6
TGTGCCAGCAGCTACAGGGTACTGGACTCACCCCTCCACTTT
CASSYRVLDSPLHF
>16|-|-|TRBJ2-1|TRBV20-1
TGCAGTGCTAGAGATGTGGGCGGGTCCTCCTACAATGAGCAGTTCTTC
CSARDVGGSSYNEQFF
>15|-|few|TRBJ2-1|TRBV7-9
TGTGCCAGCAGCTTACCGGGTACTCCCTACAATGAGCAGTTCTTC
CASSLPGTPYNEQFF
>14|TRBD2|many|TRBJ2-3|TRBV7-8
TGTGCCAGCAGCGACAGCGGGGGCATGGATACGCAGTATTTT
CASSDSGGMDTQYF
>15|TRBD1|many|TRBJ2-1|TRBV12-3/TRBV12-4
TGTGCCAGCAGTATACGACAGGGGGTAAACAATGAGCAGTTCTTC
CASSIRQGVNNEQFF
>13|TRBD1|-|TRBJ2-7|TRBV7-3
TGTGCCAGCAGCCCCCGGGACAGGTTCCGATTGTACTTC
CASSPRDRFRLYF
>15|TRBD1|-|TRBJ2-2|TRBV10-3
TGTGCCATCAGACCCGGGACAGGGGGGACCGGGGAGCTGTTTTTT
CAIRPGTGGTGELFF
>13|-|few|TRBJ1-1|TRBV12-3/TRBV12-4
TGTGCCAGCAGTTTCGTTTTGCTCACTGAAGCTTTCTTT
CASSFVLLTEAFF
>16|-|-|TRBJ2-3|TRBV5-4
TGTGCCAGCAGCACCCTACAGGGTTCCTCTCCAGATACGCAGTATTTT
CASSTLQGSSPDTQYF
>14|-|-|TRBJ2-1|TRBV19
TGTGCCAGTAGAGACGTAGTGGCCTACAATGAGCAGTTCTTC
CASRDVVAYNEQFF
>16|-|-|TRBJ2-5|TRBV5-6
TGTGCCAGCAGCTTGGATGTGAGGGCTAGGGGAGAGACCCAGTACTTC
CASSLDVRARGETQYF
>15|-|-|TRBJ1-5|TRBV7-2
TGTGCCAGCCGCATCCTGGGCGTCAGCAATCAGCCCCAGCATTTT
CASRILGVSNQPQHF
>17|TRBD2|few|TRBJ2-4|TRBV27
TGTGCCAGCAGCCCCGGACTAGCGGCACTAGCCAAAAACATTCAGTACTTC
CASSPGLAALAKNIQYF
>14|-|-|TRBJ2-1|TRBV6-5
TGTGCCAGTAGGACTCCCGGGAGCTTCGATGAGCAGTTCTTC
CASRTPGSFDEQFF
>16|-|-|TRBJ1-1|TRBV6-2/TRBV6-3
TGTGCCAGCAGTTACTCGGAGACCCACCTGAACACTGCAGCTTTCTTT
CASSYSETHLNTAAFF
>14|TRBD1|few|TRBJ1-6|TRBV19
TGTGCCAGTAGTCCCCAGACAGGGGGCCTCCCCCTCCACTTT
CASSPQTGGLPLHF
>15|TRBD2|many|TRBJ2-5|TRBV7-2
TGTGCCAGCGGTCGAGCGGGGGCCAGCCAAGAGACCCAGTACTTC
CASGRAGASQETQYF
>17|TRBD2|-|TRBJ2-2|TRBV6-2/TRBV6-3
TGTGCCAGCAGTTACCCTCCGGGACTAGCGGGAGCCTGGGAGCTGTTTTTT
CASSYPPGLAGAWELFF
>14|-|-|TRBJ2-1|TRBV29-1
TGCAGCGGACAAAGGGGGGCTAGCTTGCTGGAGCAGTTCTTC
CSGQRGASLLEQFF
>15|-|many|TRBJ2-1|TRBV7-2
TGTGCCAGCAGCCTCGGGACTCAAACTTACAATGAGCAGTTCTTC
CASSLGTQTYNEQFF
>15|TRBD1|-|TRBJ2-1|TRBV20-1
TGCAGTGCTAGAGGACAGGGGGACCCGTACAATGAGCAGTTCTTC
CSARGQGDPYNEQFF